Shown below are 32 T cell receptor beta chains from a single sample sequenced in a study of PD-1 blockade in classical Hodgkin lymphoma. Time point noted: cycle 4 day 1 (C4D1), after less than seven weeks of nivolumab. Exposure to brentuximab vedotin varied, and each patient had relapsed following autologous stem cell transplantation. CD4+ T cells were purified from thawed PBMCs by magnetic negative selection. Using immunoSEQ multiplex PCR, the repertoire was profiled, and TCRdb retains in-frame clones only, with some absent. This sample carries around 12,000 clones, about 88% of them seen once, and the ten largest clones take about 1%. The material was CD4+ T cells from blood, obtained before the fourth cycle of nivolumab. All receptors derive from a human donor with classical Hodgkin lymphoma.

V is TRBV2 and J is TRBJ2-3; D perhaps matches TRBD2 (6 bases). The germline V gene has CDR1 SNHLY and CDR2 FYNNEI. V was trimmed by 6 bases and J by 3 bases, leaving 13 bases between them. There are 14 residues in the CDR3. In nucleotides, the CDR3 is TGTGCCAGCAGGCAGGTTCGGGGGACAGATACGCAGTATTTT. This sequence encodes CASRQVRGTDTQYF.

This clone was counted a single time. This chain links TRBV6-6 with TRBJ2-7, with 10 nucleotides matching TRBD1. CDR3 length: 16 residues. Germline V gives CDR1 MNHNY, CDR2 SVGAGI (reference sequence). J lost 3 bases, V lost 2 bases, and 7 bases had no gene match. CDR3 residues: CASSYMGTGAVYEQYF. In DNA, the CDR3 is TGTGCCAGCAGTTACATGGGGACAGGGGCTGTCTACGAGCAGTACTTC.

This chain connects TRBV2 to TRBJ1-2, with a possible D match to TRBD1 (5 bases). The CDR3 extends over 14 amino acids. The V gene's germline CDR1 is SNHLY and CDR2 FYNNEI. V was clipped by 8 bases and J by 4 bases, with 17 bases between them. The CDR3 nucleotides are TGTGCCAGCCCACCGGAAGGGGCGATCTATGGCTACACCTTC. Translation gives CASPPEGAIYGYTF.

The V gene is TRBV18, the J gene TRBJ2-5; D gene unclear. The CDR3 consists of 14 residues. Germline V lookup: CDR1 KGHSH, CDR2 LQKENI. V lost 2 bases to trimming and J lost 4 bases, with 11 bases between them. CDR3 residues: CASSPDAMRETQYF. Here the CDR3 DNA reads TGTGCCAGCTCACCAGACGCCATGCGAGAGACCCAGTACTTC. Complete variable domain (other parts from reference TRBV18 and TRBJ2-5): NAGVMQNPRHLVRRRGQEARLRCSPMKGHSHVYWYRQLPEEGLKFMVYLQKENIIDESGMPKERFSAEFPKEGPSILRIQQVVRGDSAAYFCASSPDAMRETQYFGPGTRLLVL.

The chain recombines TRBV29-1 with TRBJ2-4; D is uncertain. This CDR3 has 13 residues. V lost 4 bases and J 0 bases, leaving 7 bases between the germline ends. CDR1 is SQVTM, CDR2 ANQGSEA, per germline. The CDR3 nucleotides read TGCAGCGTTGTAGGGCCAGCCAAAAACATTCAGTACTTC. Translated, it gives CSVVGPAKNIQYF. Full variable domain (remainder filled in from reference TRBV29-1 and TRBJ2-4): SAVISQKPSRDICQRGTSLTIQCQVDSQVTMMFWYRQQPGQSLTLIATANQGSEATYESGFVIDKFPISRPNLTFSTLTVSNMSPEDSSIYLCSVVGPAKNIQYFGAGTRLSVL.

The chain is built from TRBV19 and TRBJ2-5; TRBD2 matches at 7 bases. V shed 7 bases, J shed 4 bases, and the junction held 12 bases outside the gene matches. Germline values: CDR1 LNHDA, CDR2 SQIVND (reference sequence). CDR3 length: 15 residues. The chain's CDR3 is CASTARDGRRETQYF. Written as DNA, the CDR3 is TGTGCCAGTACCGCAAGGGACGGGAGGCGAGAGACCCAGTACTTC.

The chain employs TRBV6-4 and TRBJ1-1, with D uncertain. Trimming shortened V by 2 bases and J by 8 bases, and 15 bases separated the two germline ends. In germline, CDR1 is MRHNA, CDR2 SNTAGT. There are 14 residues in the CDR3. CDR3 protein: CASSDNPQNSEAFF. The CDR3 DNA is TGTGCCAGCAGTGACAACCCACAGAATTCAGAAGCTTTCTTT.

This clone has a single count. The V call is TRBV7-2, the J call TRBJ1-3, with D possibly TRBD1 on 5 matching bases. Germline V gene data show CDR1 as SGHTA and CDR2 as FQGNSA. Trimming removed 6 bases at V and 0 bases at J, with 12 bases between. The CDR3 runs 15 residues. CDR3 sequence reads: CASSGGVISGNTIYF. The DNA of the CDR3 is TGTGCCAGCAGTGGAGGGGTTATCTCTGGAAACACCATATATTTT.

This chain links TRBV19 with TRBJ1-2; D gene uncertain. Germline V gene sequence: CDR1 LNHDA, CDR2 SQIVND (reference sequence). Between the trimmed V and J ends, which lost 6 bases and 2 bases, there was a span of 13 bases. This CDR3 has 14 residues. The CDR3 DNA is TGTGCCAGTAGGATCCCCGCCGGGAACTATGGCTACACCTTC. The encoded protein is CASRIPAGNYGYTF.

This chain connects TRBV7-9 to TRBJ2-7; 10 nucleotides line up with TRBD2. The V gene end was trimmed by 4 bases and the J gene end by 2 bases; junction bases not matched to a gene: 5. The CDR3 spans 15 residues. In germline, CDR1 is SEHNR, CDR2 FQNEAQ (reference sequence). CDR3 sequence: CASSWASGGAYEQYF. DNA of the CDR3: TGTGCCAGCAGCTGGGCTAGCGGGGGTGCCTACGAGCAGTACTTC.

A remark on this clone: Germline is not matched at one junction end, which may reflect a read error. The chain has TRBV5-1 and TRBJ2-7; D gene ambiguous. Germline assignment: CDR1 SGHRS and CDR2 YFSETQ. The CDR3 is 14 residues long. The CDR3 region is CASSLDPVSSEQYF. The CDR3 DNA reads as TGCGCCAGCAGCTTAGACCCCGTCTCCTCCGAGCAGTACTTC.

The chain employs TRBV7-2 and TRBJ2-7; 13 nucleotides agree with TRBD2. Germline lookup yields CDR1 SGHTA and CDR2 FQGNSA. The V and J ends lost 5 bases and 6 bases, in that order; junction bases with no gene match: 19. The CDR3 is made up of 19 amino acids. The CDR3 spells CASSLVAHDGTSGIGEQYF. CDR3 nucleotide sequence: TGTGCCAGCAGCCTCGTGGCCCATGACGGGACTAGCGGGATCGGCGAGCAGTACTTC.

The chain joins TRBV10-1 to TRBJ2-7; 11 nucleotides align to TRBD2. With V trimmed by 3 bases and J by 5 bases, 6 bases remained unmatched. CDR1 WNHNN and CDR2 SYGVQD come from the germline V gene (reference sequence). The CDR3 has 15 amino acids. This CDR3 is CASSDGLAGVDEQYF. The CDR3 bases are TGCGCCAGCAGTGATGGACTAGCGGGCGTTGACGAGCAGTACTTC.

The CDR3 DNA reads as TGTGCCAGCAGGTTACAGGGGGCCTATGGCTACACCTTC. This gives the protein CASRLQGAYGYTF. The chain combines TRBV5-4 with TRBJ1-2; 9 bases match TRBD1. Trimming removed 5 bases from V and 4 bases from J; junction bases left unmatched: 3. Germline lookup yields CDR1 SGHNT and CDR2 YYREEE (reference sequence). The CDR3 loop spans 13 amino acids.

The V and J genes are TRBV27 and TRBJ2-5; 9 nucleotides agree with TRBD1. V trimming: 6 bases; J trimming: 1 base; junction bases outside the gene matches: 9. This CDR3 is built from 16 residues. Germline CDR1 reads MNHEY; CDR2 reads SMNVEV (reference sequence). The CDR3 DNA reads TGTGCCAGCAGCCTAAGGACAGGGGTGGGCCAAGAGACCCAGTACTTC. Amino acids: CASSLRTGVGQETQYF.

This CDR3 is CASIVTASTDTQYF. CDR3 DNA: TGTGCCAGCATAGTCACGGCGAGCACAGATACGCAGTATTTT. The chain has TRBV2 and TRBJ2-3; D is uncertain. V was cut by 7 bases and J by 0 bases, with 11 bases left in between. CDR1 SNHLY and CDR2 FYNNEI come from the germline V gene. The CDR3 has 14 residues.

The chain couples TRBV19 to TRBJ2-3; D is unresolved. The germline V and J ends were trimmed by 0 bases and 0 bases, with 4 bases remaining between them. Germline assignment: CDR1 LNHDA and CDR2 SQIVND (reference sequence). This CDR3 has 14 amino acids. For the CDR3, the DNA is TGTGCCAGTAGTATAGATCCTAGCACAGATACGCAGTATTTT. As protein: CASSIDPSTDTQYF.

The chain has TRBV28 and TRBJ2-3, with D perhaps TRBD1 (5 bases). Trimming left V 3 bases short and J 3 bases short, with 13 bases between. The CDR3 is 15 residues long. The germline CDR1 and CDR2 sequences are MDHEN and SYDVKM. The DNA for the CDR3 is TGTGCCAGCAGTTTTTCAGGGTACAGGACAGATACGCAGTATTTT. Translation: CASSFSGYRTDTQYF. Drawing the rest from reference TRBV28 and TRBJ2-3, the complete variable domain is DVKVTQSSRYLVKRTGEKVFLECVQDMDHENMFWYRQDPGLGLRLIYFSYDVKMKEKGDIPEGYSVSREKKERFSLILESASTNQTSMYLCASSFSGYRTDTQYFGPGTRLTVL.

J is TRBJ1-1 and V is TRBV7-2; D might be TRBD1 (5 bases). From germline, CDR1 is SGHTA and CDR2 FQGNSA. The CDR3 is 14 amino acids. V gave up 1 base and J gave up 9 bases, with 15 bases separating them. This chain's CDR3 is CASSLDFGRGQAFF. The CDR3 DNA follows: TGTGCCAGCAGCTTAGATTTCGGTCGGGGACAAGCTTTCTTT. Full variable domain (missing parts from reference TRBV7-2 and TRBJ1-1): GAGVSQSPSNKVTEKGKDVELRCDPISGHTALYWYRQSLGQGLEFLIYFQGNSAPDKSGLPSDRFSAERTGGSVSTLTIQRTQQEDSAVYLCASSLDFGRGQAFFGQGTRLTVV.

This rearrangement joins TRBV4-1 to TRBJ2-3; TRBD2 aligns across 7 bases. CDR3 length: 17 amino acids. V lost 0 bases, J lost 6 bases, and 12 bases stayed unmatched. CDR1 is MGHRA, CDR2 YSYEKL, per germline. The chain's CDR3 is CASSQEGGGLMMDTQYF. CDR3 coding DNA: TGCGCCAGCAGCCAAGAAGGTGGGGGACTAATGATGGATACGCAGTATTTT.

The chain links TRBV28 to TRBJ2-3; the D is unclear. CDR1 is MDHEN and CDR2 is SYDVKM in the germline V gene. V dropped 2 bases and J dropped 6 bases, with 12 bases sitting between them. The CDR3 consists of 14 residues. For the CDR3, the DNA is TGTGCCAGCAGTTTAAGGCTAGTTGGGGATACGCAGTATTTT. Protein sequence: CASSLRLVGDTQYF.

This clone occurred once. The chain uses TRBV6-1 and TRBJ2-1, with 7 bases matching TRBD1. Germline CDR1 and CDR2: MNHNS and SASEGT. V was pared by 8 bases and J by 9 bases, with 13 bases of the junction left unmatched. The CDR3 is made up of 14 amino acids. The CDR3 DNA follows: TGTGCCAGCCTTCAATCCCTCGGACAGGTTGAGCAGTTCTTC. Translating gives CASLQSLGQVEQFF.

This rearrangement joins TRBV5-1 to TRBJ2-3; 7 nucleotides align to TRBD1. V shed 1 base, J shed 3 bases, and the junction held 2 bases outside the gene matches. The germline gives CDR1 SGHRS, CDR2 YFSETQ. CDR3 length equals 14 residues. CDR3 amino acids: CASSLTGVTDTQYF. CDR3 bases: TGCGCCAGCAGCTTGACAGGGGTGACAGATACGCAGTATTTT. The complete variable domain, with remaining parts taken from reference TRBV5-1 and TRBJ2-3, reads KAGVTQTPRYLIKTRGQQVTLSCSPISGHRSVSWYQQTPGQGLQFLFEYFSETQRNKGNFPGRFSGRQFSNSRSEMNVSTLELGDSALYLCASSLTGVTDTQYFGPGTRLTVL.

The rearrangement links TRBV5-1 to TRBJ1-6, with D tentatively TRBD1 (5 bases). The CDR3 has 15 amino acids. Germline V gene data show CDR1 as SGHRS and CDR2 as YFSETQ. Trimming stripped 4 bases from V and 8 bases from J, with 16 bases between. The CDR3 DNA is TGCGCCAGCAGCGAACCAGGGCGGGTGGATTCACCCCTCCACTTT. This sequence encodes CASSEPGRVDSPLHF.

V is TRBV7-9 and J is TRBJ2-5; D gene uncertain. CDR3 length equals 12 residues. Looked up from germline, CDR1 is SEHNR and CDR2 is FQNEAQ (reference sequence). Trimming cost V 3 bases and J 0 bases, with 2 bases left between them. The CDR3 spells CASSFDQETQYF. For the CDR3, the DNA is TGTGCCAGCAGCTTTGACCAAGAGACCCAGTACTTC.

This chain connects TRBV2 to TRBJ1-5; unclear D gene. The CDR3 runs 16 residues. CDR1 and CDR2 from the germline V gene are SNHLY and FYNNEI. Trimming pared 3 bases from V and 0 bases from J, leaving 12 bases between. Here the CDR3 reads CASSDRGPYSNQPQHF. The CDR3 nucleotides are TGTGCCAGCAGTGATCGAGGACCGTATAGCAATCAGCCCCAGCATTTT.

J is TRBJ1-2 and V is TRBV5-1; D is undetermined. The germline V and J ends were trimmed by 7 bases and 4 bases, with 20 bases remaining between them. Per germline, CDR1 SGHRS and CDR2 YFSETQ. CDR3 size: 15 residues. CDR3 loop: CASDPSGVNIYGYTF. CDR3 nucleotide sequence: TGCGCCAGCGACCCTTCCGGAGTTAATATCTATGGCTACACCTTC.

The chain couples TRBV5-1 to TRBJ1-1; D remains ambiguous. CDR1 is SGHRS and CDR2 is YFSETQ in the germline V gene. V was pared by 1 base and J by 3 bases, with 10 bases between. CDR3 length: 14 amino acids. This chain's CDR3 is CASSLWGRDTEAFF. In nucleotides, the CDR3 is TGCGCCAGCAGCTTGTGGGGTCGGGACACTGAAGCTTTCTTT.

The J gene is TRBJ2-1, the V gene TRBV7-8, with a weak D call TRBD2 (6 bases). Germline assignment: CDR1 SGHVS and CDR2 FQNEAQ. The V end lost 5 bases, the J end lost 0 bases, and 26 bases lay between the germline ends. This CDR3 region has 20 residues. CDR3 residues: CASSPHRFTGVPSSYNEQFF. In DNA, the CDR3 is TGTGCCAGCAGCCCCCACCGGTTCACGGGGGTGCCTAGCTCCTACAATGAGCAGTTCTTC.

The chain links TRBV28 to TRBJ1-1; a weak D match, TRBD1 (6 bases). The CDR3 is made up of 14 amino acids. Germline lookup yields CDR1 MDHEN and CDR2 SYDVKM. Trimming removed 4 bases at V and 4 bases at J, with 13 bases between. This CDR3 reads CASSSWGRSTEAFF. The CDR3 DNA reads as TGTGCCAGCAGTTCTTGGGGGCGAAGCACTGAAGCTTTCTTT.

As to this clone: The junction and the germline gene differ at one end; a read error may be behind it. V usage is TRBV7-8 and J usage is TRBJ2-2; 8 bases match TRBD1. CDR3 size: 16 residues. Germline assignment: CDR1 SGHVS and CDR2 FQNEAQ. The CDR3 DNA sequence: TGTGCCAGCAGCTGGCCGGGACAGGAGAACCCCGGGGAGCTGTTTTTT. Encoded protein: CASSWPGQENPGELFF. Supplemented by reference TRBV7-8 and TRBJ2-2, the full variable domain reads GAGVSQSPRYKVAKRGQDVALRCDPISGHVSLFWYQQALGQGPEFLTYFQNEAQLDKSGLPSDRFFAERPEGSVSTLKIQRTQQEDSAVYLCASSWPGQENPGELFFGEGSRLTVL.

The chain has TRBV6-6 and TRBJ2-3; 7 bases agree with TRBD1. The V segment lost 6 bases and the J segment 0 bases; nucleotides outside the gene matches: 6. There are 15 residues in the CDR3. Per germline, CDR1 MNHNY and CDR2 SVGAGI (reference sequence). CDR3 amino acids: CASRLDRTSTDTQYF. The CDR3, as DNA: TGTGCCAGCAGACTGGACAGGACTAGCACAGATACGCAGTATTTT.